This T cell receptor (beta chain) came from a study of cytomegalovirus exposure and HLA in healthy donors. Healthy bone marrow donors made up the donors. Whole-study findings and limits: A few of the chains that were CMV-associated were confirmed in vitro to be specific for CMV antigens. Among CMV-associated TCR beta chains, most appeared HLA-restricted in a later analysis.

About this clone itself: Its antigen is currently unknown.

This CDR3 contains 18 residues. CDR1 SGHRS and CDR2 YFSETQ come from the germline V gene. V lost 4 bases, J lost 2 bases, and 11 bases stayed unmatched. The PCR was carried out with 60 Vbeta primers and 13 Jbeta primers. Study processing details: A follow-up analysis tallied some 80 million unique TCR beta chains, 8.5 million to 14 million shared. Repertoires were generated with immunoSEQ multiplex PCR, while TCRdb's copy carries only in-frame clones and drops some. The V and J calls and clone size were taken over from that table, and D and trimming were inferred from the DNA. The sample lists about 130,000 clones, approximately 80% occurring once.

The chain combines TRBV5-1 with TRBJ2-5; TRBD2 matches 13 bases. Sample: PBMCs. The receptor was derived from a woman aged 40 to 55 in good health and CMV-seropositive. The CDR3 region is CASSRGLAGVSGQETQYF. In DNA, the CDR3 is TGCGCCAGCAGCCGCGGACTAGCGGGAGTGAGTGGTCAAGAGACCCAGTACTTC.